This TCR beta chain is drawn from a study of T cell clonotyping in hematopoietic cell transplantation. The ends lost 4 bases at V and 4 bases at J; junction bases unmatched: 12. The CDR3 loop spans 16 amino acids. Germline loops: CDR1 SGHRS, CDR2 YFSETQ. Assay used: immunoSEQ multiplex PCR; TCRdb lists only in-frame clones, some missing. The repertoire consists of roughly 16,000 clones, with 75% to 90% occurring once and the leading ten covering around 4.5%. Sequences were obtained from peripheral blood mononuclear cells. The rearrangement joins TRBV5-1 to TRBJ1-1, with 8 bases matching TRBD1. The clonotype comes from a woman aged 40 to 50 in good health. Some clones in this sample may be carry-over from other donors' samples. CDR3 sequence: CASSKTGQGIGTEAFF. The DNA for the CDR3 is TGCGCCAGCAGCAAAACAGGACAGGGTATAGGCACTGAAGCTTTCTTT.